The 14 T cell receptor beta chains in this list originate from one sample, sequenced in a study of shared clonotypes between healthy human individuals. Some clones are missing from TCRdb's copy, which holds only in-frame ones; the method was immunoSEQ multiplex PCR. The sample yields roughly 640,000 clones, about 96% seen once. Sample: naive CD4+ T cells sorted from blood. Subset defined: CD45RA+ positively selected. The receptor source for this set is a woman aged 25 to 45 in good health.

With respect to this clone: An end of the junction does not agree with germline; a read error may underlie this. This chain connects TRBV5-8 to TRBJ2-7, with 9 bases that match TRBD1. The germline V gene has CDR1 SGHTS and CDR2 YDEGEE. The CDR3 has 15 residues. CDR3 bases: TGTGCCAGCAGCTTGATCGGACAGGGGACTATTACGATGCACTTC. This codes for CASSLIGQGTITMHF. The full variable domain, in which reference TRBV5-8 and TRBJ2-7 provide the parts outside the CDR3, is EAGVTQSPTHLIKTRGQQATLRCSPISGHTSVYWYQQALGLGLQFLLWYDEGEERNRGNFPPRFSGRQFPNYSSELNVNALELEDSALYLCASSLIGQGTITMHFGPGTRLTVT.

The chain carries TRBV7-9 and TRBJ2-2, with 7 bases aligning to TRBD2. CDR1 and CDR2 from the germline V gene are SEHNR and FQNEAQ (reference sequence). The CDR3 runs 18 residues. Unmatched junction bases numbered 27, after V lost 10 bases and J lost 10 bases. The CDR3 bases are TGTGCCATCTTTCGCCGGGGGGTGAATAGAGATGGTGCCGAGGAGCTGTTTTTT. It translates to CAIFRRGVNRDGAEELFF.

V gene TRBV28 combines with J gene TRBJ2-7; 8 bases are a match to TRBD1. The CDR3 sequence is 15 residues long. CDR1 is MDHEN and CDR2 is SYDVKM in the germline V gene. The V gene end was trimmed by 5 bases and the J gene end by 4 bases; junction bases not matched to a gene: 10. In DNA form, the CDR3 reads TGTGCCAGCAGTCCGACAGGGGAGAAAGATTACGAGCAGTACTTC. Translated, it gives CASSPTGEKDYEQYF.

The chain carries TRBV5-1 and TRBJ2-2, with D possibly called TRBD1 or TRBD2 (6 bases each). V was trimmed by 9 bases and J by 6 bases, leaving 24 bases between them. The CDR3 consists of 16 residues. Germline V gene data show CDR1 as SGHRS and CDR2 as YFSETQ. In nucleotides, the CDR3 is TGCGCCACCGGGACACGAGATTGGGGGACTTCCGGGGAGCTGTTTTTT. Protein product: CATGTRDWGTSGELFF. The whole variable domain, remainder taken from reference TRBV5-1 and TRBJ2-2, is KAGVTQTPRYLIKTRGQQVTLSCSPISGHRSVSWYQQTPGQGLQFLFEYFSETQRNKGNFPGRFSGRQFSNSRSEMNVSTLELGDSALYLCATGTRDWGTSGELFFGEGSRLTVL.

The chain couples TRBV18 to TRBJ2-7; no reliable D call. With 2 bases removed from V and 0 bases from J, the gap between germline ends came to 11 bases. The CDR3 consists of 15 residues. Germline V lookup: CDR1 KGHSH, CDR2 LQKENI. CDR3 region: CASSPGHTTSYEQYF. The CDR3 region has the DNA TGTGCCAGCTCACCAGGGCACACCACCTCCTACGAGCAGTACTTC.

The chain recombines TRBV10-3 with TRBJ1-6; D gene uncertain. This CDR3 has 14 amino acids. The germline V gene has CDR1 ENHRY and CDR2 SYGVKD. Trimming left V 3 bases short and J 9 bases short, with 12 bases between. CDR3 residues: CAISDELGTSPLHF. CDR3 DNA sequence: TGTGCCATCAGTGATGAACTGGGTACTTCACCCCTCCACTTT.

V and J are TRBV5-1 and TRBJ2-5; D is unclear. V was pared by 4 bases and J by 7 bases, with 23 bases between. Germline V lookup: CDR1 SGHRS, CDR2 YFSETQ. The CDR3 loop spans 16 amino acids. CDR3 sequence (DNA): TGCGCCAGCAGCCGACGAGATCACGGGTCGGCTTCGACCCAGTACTTC. Amino acids: CASSRRDHGSASTQYF.

The chain links TRBV29-1 to TRBJ1-2; the D is unclear. In germline, CDR1 is SQVTM, CDR2 ANQGSEA. This CDR3 is 13 amino acids long. V lost 0 bases and J 0 bases, leaving 5 bases between the germline ends. The CDR3 DNA sequence: TGCAGCGTTGAAGAGGGAACTAACTATGGCTACACCTTC. It translates to CSVEEGTNYGYTF.

The rearrangement uses TRBV28 and TRBJ1-3; a weak D match, TRBD1 (6 bases). V was clipped by 6 bases and J by 0 bases, with 12 bases between them. The CDR3 is 15 residues long. Germline lookup yields CDR1 MDHEN and CDR2 SYDVKM. The CDR3 DNA reads as TGTGCCAGCAGCCAACAGGGACTCTCTGGAAACACCATATATTTT. Protein sequence: CASSQQGLSGNTIYF.

V gene TRBV5-1 combines with J gene TRBJ2-3; D gene ambiguous. The germline gives CDR1 SGHRS, CDR2 YFSETQ. Trimming stripped 1 base from V and 4 bases from J, with 13 bases between. The CDR3 contains 15 residues. CDR3 DNA: TGCGCCAGCAGCTTGCGATCCGCAGTTCCAGATACGCAGTATTTT. It translates to CASSLRSAVPDTQYF.

V and J are TRBV30 and TRBJ1-1; D is uncertain. The CDR3 consists of 14 residues. Looked up from germline, CDR1 is GTSNPN and CDR2 is SVGIG (reference sequence). V lost 7 bases, J lost 0 bases, and 15 bases lay in between. This chain's CDR3 is CALNRGFMNTEAFF. The CDR3 DNA follows: TGTGCCTTAAATCGAGGTTTTATGAACACTGAAGCTTTCTTT.

The chain couples TRBV28 to TRBJ1-2, with D possibly being TRBD1 (5 bases). The V gene's germline CDR1 is MDHEN and CDR2 SYDVKM. Trimming removed 6 bases from V and 2 bases from J, with 13 bases in between. The CDR3 is 14 residues long. CDR3 amino acids: CASSPGGQNYGYTF. CDR3 coding DNA: TGTGCCAGCAGCCCGGGGGGTCAAAACTATGGCTACACCTTC.

The chain uses TRBV19 and TRBJ1-3, with D uncertain. With 4 bases removed from V and 0 bases from J, the gap between germline ends came to 16 bases. This CDR3 region has 17 residues. Germline CDR1 and CDR2: LNHDA and SQIVND (reference sequence). CDR3 sequence (DNA): TGTGCCAGTAGTACCTACTATCGGGAGAGCTCTGGAAACACCATATATTTT. This codes for CASSTYYRESSGNTIYF. The full variable domain, completed using reference TRBV19 and TRBJ1-3, is DGGITQSPKYLFRKEGQNVTLSCEQNLNHDAMYWYRQDPGQGLRLIYYSQIVNDFQKGDIAEGYSVSREKKESFPLTVTSAQKNPTAFYLCASSTYYRESSGNTIYFGEGSWLTVV.

The chain is built from TRBV4-2 and TRBJ2-7, with 10 bases identical to TRBD2. Germline trimming cut 5 bases from V and 5 bases from J; bases unmatched to any gene: 12. Germline-derived CDR1 and CDR2 are LGHNA and YNFKEQ. This CDR3 region has 16 residues. The CDR3: CASSLHLAGVLDEQYF. Here the CDR3 DNA reads TGTGCCAGCAGCTTGCATCTAGCGGGAGTTTTAGACGAGCAGTACTTC.